This TCR beta chain emerged from a study of blood T cell repertoires in COVID-19 (dated by TCRdb to the early 2020s). Looking at the study overall: Collaborator samples came from the United States, Italy and Spain and covered acute and convalescent phases of COVID-19. The repertoires were released in a freely available public database intended as a resource for research on the immune response to SARS-CoV-2. The prospective study material was composed of cDNA or gDNA derived from T cells, B-cell-depleted T cells, or PBMCs. Deeply sampled blood TCRbeta repertoires from subjects exposed to, actively infected with, or recovered from COVID-19 were included in the dataset. Where available, HLA class I and class II types were taken from metadata supplied by the sample provider and were not determined by assay-based typing. A de-identified subject ID, COVID-19 status, age in years and sex were almost always included in the sample metadata. Samples were obtained from the ongoing ImmuneRACE study (first 160 participants) and from some 1,300 subjects provided by 6 global collaborators.

The CDR3 contains 14 residues, cysteine and phenylalanine counted. CDR3 DNA only is kept here, 42 bases in frame from base 1. The germline V gene yields SGHDN for CDR1 and FVKESK for CDR2. V was cut back by 2 bases and J by 6 bases, leaving a gap of 8 bases between them. Another Seattle source contributed samples from volunteer blood donors who had recovered from COVID-19. Each collaborating institution followed its own protocols to collect whole blood in K2EDTA tubes. For TCRbeta analysis, collaborators shipped samples in one of three forms: frozen whole blood, isolated PBMCs, or DNA extracted from either of those sample types. TCRbeta CDR3 regions were amplified from genomic DNA using the immunoSEQ Assay, a bias-controlled multiplex PCR. Processing in the source paper ran as follows. Within the assay, amplification of reference gene primers was used to estimate how many nucleated cells each sample contained. To quantify the absolute abundance of each unique TCRbeta CDR3 rearrangement, sequence reads were collapsed and filtered. Productive Simpson clonality was computed per sample as the square root of Simpson's diversity index over productive rearrangements. TCRdb limited this immuneACCESS table to in-frame rearrangements with V and J called. A share of clones is missing; checked studies link under half to unresolved V genes, and the rest is unexplained. V and J calls and clone size come straight from that table; D and trimming were deduced from the DNA. Here the sample has roughly 290,000 clones; 75% to 90% occur a single time. The ten largest clones capture 2.1% of the sample.

Findings and caveats that apply to the study as a whole: The amount of clinical and demographic metadata varied by source and participant and was provided uncurated.

A word on this clone: Its antigen remains undetermined. Base qualities were left out, and no much larger clone turns up one base away.

Sequencing was done on a sample of peripheral blood. The V and J segments used are TRBV14 and TRBJ1-6, with a tentative D gene TRBD1 over 5 matching bases. The receptor comes from a woman in her 30s who had recovered from COVID-19. The CDR3 region: CASSQRGFNSPLHF. The DNA sequence reads TGTGCCAGCAGCCAACGGGGGTTTAATTCACCCCTCCACTTT. The full variable domain, completed from the reference TRBV14 and TRBJ1-6 proteins outside the CDR3, reads EAGVTQFPSHSVIEKGQTVTLRCDPISGHDNLYWYRRVMGKEIKFLLHFVKESKQDESGMPNNRFLAERTGGTYSTLKVQPAELEDSGVYFCASSQRGFNSPLHFGNGTRLTVT.